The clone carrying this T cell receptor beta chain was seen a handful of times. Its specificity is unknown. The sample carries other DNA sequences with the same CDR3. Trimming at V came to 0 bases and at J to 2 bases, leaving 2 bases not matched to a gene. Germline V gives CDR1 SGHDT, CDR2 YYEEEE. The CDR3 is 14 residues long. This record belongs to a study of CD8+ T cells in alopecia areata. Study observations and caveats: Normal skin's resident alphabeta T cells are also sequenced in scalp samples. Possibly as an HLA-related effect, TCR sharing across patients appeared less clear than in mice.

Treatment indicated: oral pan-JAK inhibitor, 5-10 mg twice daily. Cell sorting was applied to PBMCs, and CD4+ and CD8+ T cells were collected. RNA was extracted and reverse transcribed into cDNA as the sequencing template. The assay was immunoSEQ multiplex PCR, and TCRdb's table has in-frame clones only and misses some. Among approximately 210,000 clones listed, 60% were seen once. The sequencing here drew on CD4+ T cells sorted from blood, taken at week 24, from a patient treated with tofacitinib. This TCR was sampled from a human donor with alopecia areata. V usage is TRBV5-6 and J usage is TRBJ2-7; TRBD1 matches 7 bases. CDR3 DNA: TGTGCCAGCAGCTTGGGCCAGGGGGCCTACGAGCAGTACTTC. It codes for CASSLGQGAYEQYF.